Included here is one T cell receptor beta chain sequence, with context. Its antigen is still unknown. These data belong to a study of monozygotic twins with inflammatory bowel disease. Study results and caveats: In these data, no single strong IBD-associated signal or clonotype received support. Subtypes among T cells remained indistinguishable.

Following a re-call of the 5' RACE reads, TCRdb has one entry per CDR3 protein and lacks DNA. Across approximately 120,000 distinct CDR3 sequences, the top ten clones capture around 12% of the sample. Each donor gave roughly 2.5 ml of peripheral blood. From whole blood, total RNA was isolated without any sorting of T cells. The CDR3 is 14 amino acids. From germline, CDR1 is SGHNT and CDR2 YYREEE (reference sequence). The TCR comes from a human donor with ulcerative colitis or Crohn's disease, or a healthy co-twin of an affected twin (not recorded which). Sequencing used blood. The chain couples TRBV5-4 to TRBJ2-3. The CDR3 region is CASSRETGTDTQYF. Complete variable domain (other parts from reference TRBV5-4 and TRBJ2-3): ETGVTQSPTHLIKTRGQQVTLRCSSQSGHNTVSWYQQALGQGPQFIFQYYREEENGRGNFPPRFSGLQFPNYSSELNVNALELDDSALYLCASSRETGTDTQYFGPGTRLTVL.